The sequence of this TCR beta chain was determined in a study of human T cells and chemical hapten exposure. Study-level information: Slight volume differences across pooled libraries mainly accounted for varying per-sample TCR yields. Points from the study as a whole: No alteration of TCRs above 1 in 1000 frequency was seen with DPC sensitization.

The library put unique molecular identifiers onto individual cDNA molecules. Source study methods: Counts of TCRs in each sample centred on a median of about 99,000 and extended from roughly 25,000 to 750,000. Using its own MiXCR run on the RACE reads, TCRdb lists one record per CDR3 protein. For this entry, the V and J calls and clone size follow TCRdb and not the study's own pipeline. The data hold under 300,000 distinct CDR3 sequences, with approximately 8.4% observed a single time. This clonotype was seen many times. The antigen is undetermined. The time point is: pre-sensitization, week 0. The treatment here: therapeutic diphenylcyclopropenone sensitization with weekly scalp DPC. From germline, CDR1 is SGHKS and CDR2 YYEKEE (reference sequence). V lost 2 bases, J lost 0 bases, and 11 bases lay in between. This CDR3 region has 16 residues.

The chain carries TRBV5-5 and TRBJ1-4; a weak D match, TRBD1 (5 bases). Sequencing was performed on whole blood, taken in connection with sensitization to the hapten diphenylcyclopropenone (DPC). This clonotype originated in a woman aged 40 to 49 with alopecia areata. Some clones in this sample may be carry-over from other donors' samples. CDR3 loop: CASSLVAGATNEKLFF. The CDR3 region has the DNA TGTGCCAGCAGCTTAGTAGCGGGGGCAACTAATGAAAAACTGTTTTTT.